This record looks at one T cell receptor (beta chain) sequence and its context. Constant-region reverse primers amplified full-length variable regions, followed by semi-nested Nested Universal Primer A PCR. TCRdb reprocessed the 5' RACE reads with MiXCR, giving one entry per CDR3 protein. The profile covers about 42,000 distinct CDR3 sequences, with 30% appearing a single time and roughly 4.1% taken by the ten largest. V was trimmed by 2 bases and J by 2 bases, leaving 13 bases between them. Germline V gene data show CDR1 as DFQATT and CDR2 as SNEGSKA (reference sequence). The CDR3 has 14 amino acids. The memory fraction was CD4+CD45RO+CD25- cells.

The sequence came from a female donor with breast cancer. The gene calls are TRBV20-1 and TRBJ2-7; possible D gene TRBD1, 7 bases. Sequenced sample: tumor-infiltrating memory CD4+ T cells sorted from the breast tumor. Documented subset: memory CD4+ T cells, CD4+CD45RO+CD25-. CDR3 residues: CSARRQGGTYEQYF. CDR3 DNA: TGCAGTGCTAGACGGCAGGGGGGAACCTACGAGCAGTACTTC.